Listed below are T cell receptor beta chains from one sample, sequenced in a study of T cells in localized non-small cell lung cancer. The method was immunoSEQ multiplex PCR; TCRdb's version includes in-frame clones alone and lacks a portion of them. The sample lists over 30,000 clones, nearly 80% occurring once. Sequencing was performed on peripheral blood, taken before any cancer treatment. These receptor sequences come from an older male donor with stage II squamous cell lung carcinoma. CDR3s include the opening cysteine and the closing phenylalanine or tryptophan. D genes are given only for firm matches. For some rows the clone size is stated as once, few or many, or as a class when expanded; others skip it.

NA TRBJ2-6 TRBV11-3 NA TGTGCCAGCAGCTTAGATCTCTGGGCTGGGGCCAACGTCCTGACTTTC CASSLDLWAGANVLTF
NA TRBJ2-1 TRBV6-5 few TGTGCCAGCAGCACGGGGCCCTACAATGAGCAGTTCTTC CASSTGPYNEQFF
NA TRBJ1-1 TRBV19 NA TGTGCCAGTAGTATAAGCGGATCGGCCTCGATGACTGAAGCTTTCTTT CASSISGSASMTEAFF
NA TRBJ2-3 TRBV29-1 NA TGCAGCGTTATGGGGTCTCCCACCGACTCTAGCACAGATACGCAGTATTTT CSVMGSPTDSSTDTQYF
TRBD2 TRBJ2-1 TRBV19 NA TGTGCCAGTACTCTTTCGGCTAGCGGGGGCAATGAGCAGTTCTTC CASTLSASGGNEQFF
TRBD2 TRBJ2-3 TRBV5-6 NA TGTGCCAGCAGACTGTCGGCTAGCGGGGTCACAGATACGCAGTATTTT CASRLSASGVTDTQYF
NA TRBJ2-1 TRBV4-1 NA TGCGCCAGCAGCCAAGGGGCCGTTATTAGGTACAATGAGCAGTTCTTC CASSQGAVIRYNEQFF
NA TRBJ2-7 TRBV12-2 NA TGTGCAAGTCCACCGGGATCTTCGGGACAGGGGGTCTACGAGCAGTACTTC CASPPGSSGQGVYEQYF
NA TRBJ1-2 TRBV6-5 NA TGTGCCAGCAGTTACTCGATAGGTTCGAGGTCTGATGGCTACACCTTC CASSYSIGSRSDGYTF
NA TRBJ1-1 TRBV6-1 NA TGTGCCAGCAGTGACCCAGGGATGAACACTGAAGCTTTCTTT CASSDPGMNTEAFF
NA TRBJ2-2 TRBV19 NA TGTGCCAGTACGTTTTTGGGAATTGGCGGGGAGCTGTTTTTT CASTFLGIGGELFF
NA TRBJ1-2 TRBV19 few TGTGCCAGTAGGTCGGCGACTGGGAACTATGGCTACACCTTC CASRSATGNYGYTF
NA TRBJ2-6 TRBV9 many TGTGCCAGCAGCGTAGGGGGGGTCTCCAACGTCCTGACTTTC CASSVGGVSNVLTF
NA TRBJ2-1 TRBV7-3 NA TGTGCCAGCAGCTTACGACCTTTGAGCTCCTACAATGAGCAGTTCTTC CASSLRPLSSYNEQFF
NA TRBJ1-4 TRBV18 NA TGTGCCAGCTCACCACTGGGGCCGGGATCAAGGGAAAAACTGTTTTTT CASSPLGPGSREKLFF